The 23 T cell receptor beta chains in this list originate from one sample, sequenced in a study of CD8+ T cells in alopecia areata. Extraction and reverse transcription of RNA yielded cDNA as the sequencing template. TCRdb keeps only in-frame clones here, not all; method: immunoSEQ multiplex PCR. The sample includes 120,000 to 150,000 clones, more than 45% seen only once; the top ten take around 6.8%. The specimen was CD4+ T cells sorted from blood. The receptors were gathered from a human donor with alopecia areata.

The table lists this clone with a few counts. The V and J genes are TRBV19 and TRBJ2-1, with TRBD2 matching over 10 bases. Looked up from germline, CDR1 is LNHDA and CDR2 is SQIVND (reference sequence). V was pared by 7 bases and J by 4 bases, with 7 bases of the junction left unmatched. The CDR3 contains 15 residues. CDR3 in amino acids: CASNPGLAAYNEQFF. The CDR3 DNA reads as TGTGCCAGTAATCCCGGACTAGCGGCGTACAATGAGCAGTTCTTC.

The rearrangement links TRBV20-1 to TRBJ1-2; D not certain. CDR3 size: 9 residues. Germline CDR1 is DFQATT and CDR2 is SNEGSKA (reference sequence). V gave up 6 bases and J gave up 10 bases, with 9 bases separating them. CDR3 amino acids: CSAGNDYTF. The CDR3 DNA sequence: TGCAGTGCCGGGAATGACTACACCTTC.

This chain uses TRBV16 with TRBJ2-7, with D possibly TRBD2 on 6 matching bases. Trimming shortened V by 2 bases and J by 2 bases, and 10 bases separated the two germline ends. Germline values: CDR1 KGHSY, CDR2 FQNENV. The CDR3 totals 14 residues. Written as DNA, the CDR3 is TGTGCCAGCAGCCAAGGGGGACTTCCCTACGAGCAGTACTTC. The encoded protein is CASSQGGLPYEQYF.

This chain joins TRBV4-1 and TRBJ2-5; D is undetermined. V was pared by 3 bases and J by 4 bases, with 12 bases between. The CDR3 runs to 14 residues. Germline V gene lookup returns CDR1 MGHRA and CDR2 YSYEKL. In nucleotides, the CDR3 is TGCGCCAGCAGCCATCGTCCCCTTTTAGAGACCCAGTACTTC. It encodes CASSHRPLLETQYF.

This clone was seen only a few times. The chain links TRBV27 to TRBJ2-1; 11 nucleotides match TRBD2. Looked up from germline, CDR1 is MNHEY and CDR2 is SMNVEV (reference sequence). Trimming removed 4 bases from V and 7 bases from J; junction bases left unmatched: 6. The CDR3 spans 15 residues. The DNA of the CDR3 is TGTGCCAGCAGTTGGTTAGCGGGAGGGCCTAATGAGCAGTTCTTC. It encodes CASSWLAGGPNEQFF.

J is TRBJ1-5 and V is TRBV30; weak D call: TRBD1 (5 bases). This CDR3 has 15 amino acids. Per the germline V gene, CDR1 is GTSNPN and CDR2 is SVGIG (reference sequence). V dropped 2 bases and J dropped 2 bases, with 13 bases sitting between them. CDR3: CAWSFGDLRNQPQHF. The CDR3 bases are TGTGCCTGGAGTTTCGGGGACCTTCGCAATCAGCCCCAGCATTTT.

This chain connects TRBV11-2 to TRBJ1-2; 8 bases line up with TRBD1. Germline lookup yields CDR1 SGHAT and CDR2 FQNNGV. Germline trimming cut 10 bases from V and 6 bases from J; bases unmatched to any gene: 16. This CDR3 spans 15 amino acids. The CDR3 sequence is CATLGQGSILDGYTF. For the CDR3, the DNA is TGTGCCACCTTAGGACAGGGCTCTATTCTTGATGGCTACACCTTC.

The gene calls are TRBV29-1 and TRBJ2-5; D perhaps matches TRBD1 (7 bases). Gene TRBJ2-7 matches the end of the DNA better, so the J call may be wrong. CDR1 and CDR2 from the germline V gene are SQVTM and ANQGSEA. The CDR3 contains 14 residues. The CDR3 sequence: CSVVTGEDRNEQYF. In DNA, the CDR3 is TGCAGCGTGGTAACAGGGGAGGATAGGAACGAGCAGTACTTC.

The V call is TRBV29-1, the J call TRBJ2-3, with 7 bases fitting TRBD2. The CDR3 contains 15 residues. With V trimmed by 7 bases and J by 4 bases, 14 bases remained unmatched. CDR1 and CDR2 from the germline V gene are SQVTM and ANQGSEA. The CDR3 loop is CSGGFGLAASDTQYF. In DNA, the CDR3 is TGCAGCGGAGGCTTTGGGCTAGCGGCGTCAGATACGCAGTATTTT.

This chain connects TRBV5-4 to TRBJ1-1; D not certain. This CDR3 has 15 amino acids. Germline V gene data show CDR1 as SGHNT and CDR2 as YYREEE (reference sequence). Trimming cost V 2 bases and J 1 base, with 12 bases left between them. In nucleotides, the CDR3 is TGTGCCAGCAGCTTTAAACAGAGAGGGAACACTGAAGCTTTCTTT. Translating it yields CASSFKQRGNTEAFF.

The chain couples TRBV27 to TRBJ2-3; D possibly corresponds to TRBD1 (5 bases). V gave up 10 bases and J gave up 2 bases, with 16 bases separating them. Germline values: CDR1 MNHEY, CDR2 SMNVEV (reference sequence). This CDR3 is 14 amino acids long. CDR3 amino acids: CATALGAFTDTQYF. DNA for the CDR3: TGTGCCACCGCGTTAGGGGCCTTCACAGATACGCAGTATTTT.

V and J are TRBV6-6 and TRBJ1-1; D remains unclear. The CDR3 runs to 12 residues. Per the germline V gene, CDR1 is MNHNY and CDR2 is SVGAGI (reference sequence). V was shortened by 8 bases and J by 1 base, with 8 bases between the two germline ends. The CDR3: CASSERNTEAFF. Written as DNA, the CDR3 is TGTGCCAGCTCGGAGAGGAACACTGAAGCTTTCTTT.

A few counts support this clone. This rearrangement joins TRBV7-3 to TRBJ1-2; maybe TRBD1 (6 bases). With 8 bases removed from V and 3 bases from J, the gap between germline ends came to 10 bases. Germline V CDR1 and CDR2: SGHTA, FQGTGA. The CDR3 length is 12 residues. As DNA, the CDR3 is TGTGCCAGCGGGGGCAGGGACTATGGCTACACCTTC. This sequence encodes CASGGRDYGYTF.

The chain is built from TRBV11-2 and TRBJ2-5; TRBD2 matches at 7 bases. V was pared by 2 bases and J by 5 bases, with 5 bases of the junction left unmatched. This CDR3 is 14 amino acids long. Looked up from germline, CDR1 is SGHAT and CDR2 is FQNNGV. The chain's CDR3 is CASSLLGSGETQYF. The CDR3 DNA follows: TGTGCCAGCAGCTTACTCGGTAGCGGGGAGACCCAGTACTTC. Full variable domain (outside the CDR3, taken from reference TRBV11-2 and TRBJ2-5): EAGVAQSPRYKIIEKRQSVAFWCNPISGHATLYWYQQILGQGPKLLIQFQNNGVVDDSQLPKDRFSAERLKGVDSTLKIQPAKLEDSAVYLCASSLLGSGETQYFGPGTRLLVL.

This chain uses TRBV7-8 with TRBJ1-1; tentative D call: TRBD1 (5 bases). V was cut by 5 bases and J by 1 base, with 11 bases left in between. The CDR3 runs 14 residues. Per germline, CDR1 SGHVS and CDR2 FQNEAQ. CDR3: CASSRAGQNTEAFF. CDR3 bases: TGTGCCAGCAGCAGAGCGGGGCAGAACACTGAAGCTTTCTTT.

V gene TRBV2 combines with J gene TRBJ2-1; no definite D call. The germline V gene encodes CDR1 SNHLY and CDR2 FYNNEI. V lost 10 bases and J lost 6, with 7 bases in between. The CDR3 runs to 10 residues. The CDR3 DNA reads TGTGCCACTTCGATCAATGAGCAGTTCTTC. The encoded protein is CATSINEQFF.

This clone was recorded a few times. The CDR3 DNA sequence: TGTGCCAGCTCACCTTTGACAGGGGCCTTAGAGACCCAGTACTTC. Translating it yields CASSPLTGALETQYF. The chain joins TRBV18 to TRBJ2-5; TRBD1 aligns across 8 bases. After removal of 3 bases from V and 4 bases from J, the junction contained 7 bases not matched to a gene. This CDR3 spans 15 amino acids. The germline V gene has CDR1 KGHSH and CDR2 LQKENI.

The V call is TRBV15, the J call TRBJ2-1; 11 bases line up with TRBD2. CDR1 and CDR2 from the germline V gene are LNHNV and YYDKDF (reference sequence). After removal of 4 bases from V and 5 bases from J, the junction contained 10 bases not matched to a gene. CDR3 length: 17 amino acids. DNA of the CDR3: TGTGCCACCAGCACCTTAGCGGGAGGGAGATTTCACAATGAGCAGTTCTTC. It translates to CATSTLAGGRFHNEQFF.

This rearrangement joins TRBV9 to TRBJ1-1; TRBD1 might be the D (5 bases). V was cut by 1 base and J by 0 bases, with 10 bases left in between. From germline, CDR1 is SGDLS and CDR2 YYNGEE. The CDR3 has 15 amino acids. The CDR3 sequence: CASSVYGGMNTEAFF. CDR3 bases: TGTGCCAGCAGCGTATACGGGGGGATGAACACTGAAGCTTTCTTT.

This clone was seen only a few times. This chain links TRBV19 with TRBJ1-2; D is unresolved. The CDR3 has 14 amino acids. The germline V gene has CDR1 LNHDA and CDR2 SQIVND (reference sequence). V lost 7 bases, J lost 0 bases, and 12 bases lay in between. The CDR3 protein is CASNGGLANYGYTF. CDR3 bases: TGTGCCAGTAACGGTGGTCTAGCTAACTATGGCTACACCTTC.

This clone was detected a few times. J is TRBJ2-3 and V is TRBV5-1, with unresolved D. This CDR3 has 14 residues. CDR1 is SGHRS and CDR2 is YFSETQ in the germline V gene. Trimming removed 0 bases at V and 2 bases at J, with 7 bases between. CDR3: CASSLAHLTDTQYF. The CDR3 region has the DNA TGCGCCAGCAGCTTGGCCCACCTCACAGATACGCAGTATTTT.

The chain couples TRBV28 to TRBJ2-3, with 9 nucleotides matching TRBD2. This CDR3 has 14 residues. CDR1 is MDHEN and CDR2 is SYDVKM in the germline V gene. Germline trimming cut 8 bases from V and 4 bases from J; bases unmatched to any gene: 7. The CDR3 protein is CASRRGGVADTQYF. In nucleotides, the CDR3 is TGTGCCAGCCGGCGGGGGGGGGTAGCAGATACGCAGTATTTT. The variable domain in full, with the rest retrieved from reference TRBV28 and TRBJ2-3, is DVKVTQSSRYLVKRTGEKVFLECVQDMDHENMFWYRQDPGLGLRLIYFSYDVKMKEKGDIPEGYSVSREKKERFSLILESASTNQTSMYLCASRRGGVADTQYFGPGTRLTVL.

The rearrangement joins TRBV27 to TRBJ2-6; 7 bases agree with TRBD2. V lost 4 bases and J lost 0; bases outside the gene matches: 18. This CDR3 is built from 21 residues. Germline V gene data show CDR1 as MNHEY and CDR2 as SMNVEV (reference sequence). The CDR3 nucleotides are TGTGCCAGCAGTTCCCCCCTACGGGCAGGGAGGGTACACTCTGGGGCCAACGTCCTGACTTTC. The encoded protein is CASSSPLRAGRVHSGANVLTF.